This T cell receptor (beta chain) was obtained from a study of blood T cell repertoires in COVID-19. Looking at the study overall: The origin of the acute and convalescent COVID-19 samples was the United States, Italy and Spain. T cells, B-cell-depleted T cells, or PBMCs provided the cDNA or gDNA that served as material.

V dropped 9 bases and J dropped 0; count of bases not matched to a gene: 4. This CDR3 spans 15 amino acids. Germline-derived CDR1 and CDR2 are ENHRY and SYGVKD. As processed by the authors: How many nucleated cells were present was estimated from reference gene primer amplification. Generated by immunoSEQ multiplex PCR, the TCRdb table keeps only in-frame clones and is missing some. The V and J calls and clone size come from that table; D and trimming were worked out from the DNA. The sample includes 130,000 or so clones, around three quarters of them seen just once. The sequence was collected from a man aged 50 to 59 with acute or convalescent COVID-19. Sequenced material: peripheral blood. The V call is TRBV10-3, the J call TRBJ2-2, with TRBD1 matching 10 bases. The CDR3 DNA sequence: TGTGCCATGGGGGACAGGGGCGCGAACACCGGGGAGCTGTTTTTT. It codes for CAMGDRGANTGELFF.